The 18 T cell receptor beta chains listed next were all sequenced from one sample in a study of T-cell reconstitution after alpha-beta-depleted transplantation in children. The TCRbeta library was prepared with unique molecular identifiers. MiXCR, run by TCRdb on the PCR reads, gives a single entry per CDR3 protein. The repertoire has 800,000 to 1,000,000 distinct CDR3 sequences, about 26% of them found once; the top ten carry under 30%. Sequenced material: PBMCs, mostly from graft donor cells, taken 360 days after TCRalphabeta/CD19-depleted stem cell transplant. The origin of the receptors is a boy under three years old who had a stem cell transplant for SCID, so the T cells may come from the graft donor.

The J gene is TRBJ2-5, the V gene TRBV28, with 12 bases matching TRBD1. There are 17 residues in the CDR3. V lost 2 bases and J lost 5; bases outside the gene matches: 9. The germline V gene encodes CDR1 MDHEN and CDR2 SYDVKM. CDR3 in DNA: TGTGCCAGCAGTTTACCGTACCGGGACAGGGGGCGGGAGACCCAGTACTTC. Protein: CASSLPYRDRGRETQYF.

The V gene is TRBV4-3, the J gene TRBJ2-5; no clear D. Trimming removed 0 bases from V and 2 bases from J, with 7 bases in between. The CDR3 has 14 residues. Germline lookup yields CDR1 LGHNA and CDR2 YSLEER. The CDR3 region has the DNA TGCGCCAGCAGCCAAGAGGGGATGCAAGAGACCCAGTACTTC. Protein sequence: CASSQEGMQETQYF.

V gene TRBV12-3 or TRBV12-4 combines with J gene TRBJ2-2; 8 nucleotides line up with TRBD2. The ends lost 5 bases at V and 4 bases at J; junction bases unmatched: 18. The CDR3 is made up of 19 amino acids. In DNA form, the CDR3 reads TGTGCCAGCAGTCCCTCTTGGGCTAGCGGGCGATTCTCCACCGGGGAGCTGTTTTTT. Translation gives CASSPSWASGRFSTGELFF.

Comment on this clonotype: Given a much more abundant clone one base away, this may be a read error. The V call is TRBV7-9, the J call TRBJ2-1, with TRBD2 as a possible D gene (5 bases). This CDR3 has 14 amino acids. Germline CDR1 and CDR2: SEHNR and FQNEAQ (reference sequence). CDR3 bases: TGTGCCAGCACCACACCCCTAGCTTACAATGTGCAGTTCTTC. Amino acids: CASTTPLAYNVQFF.

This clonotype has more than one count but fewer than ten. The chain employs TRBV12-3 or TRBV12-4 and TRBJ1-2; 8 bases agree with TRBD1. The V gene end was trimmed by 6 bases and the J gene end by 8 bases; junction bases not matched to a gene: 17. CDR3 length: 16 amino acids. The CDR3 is CASSPAEQGARRGYTF. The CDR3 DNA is TGTGCCAGCAGCCCGGCCGAGCAGGGGGCGAGACGGGGCTACACCTTC.

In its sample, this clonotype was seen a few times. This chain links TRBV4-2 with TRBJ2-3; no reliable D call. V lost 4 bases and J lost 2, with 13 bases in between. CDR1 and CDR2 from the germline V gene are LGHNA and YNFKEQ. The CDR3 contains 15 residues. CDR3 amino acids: CASSPRWPNTDTQYF. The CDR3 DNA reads TGTGCCAGCAGCCCTCGTTGGCCGAACACAGATACGCAGTATTTT.

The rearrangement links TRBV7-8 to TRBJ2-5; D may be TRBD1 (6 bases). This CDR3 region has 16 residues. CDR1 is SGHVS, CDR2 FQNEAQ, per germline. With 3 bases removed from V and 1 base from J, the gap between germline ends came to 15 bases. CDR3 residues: CASSFPDRASQETQYF. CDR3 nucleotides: TGTGCCAGCAGCTTCCCGGACAGAGCATCCCAAGAGACCCAGTACTTC.

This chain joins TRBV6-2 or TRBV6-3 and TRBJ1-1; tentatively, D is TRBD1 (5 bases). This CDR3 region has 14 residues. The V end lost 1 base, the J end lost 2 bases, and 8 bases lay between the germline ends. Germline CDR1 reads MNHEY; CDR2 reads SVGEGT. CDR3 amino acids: CASSYYRLNTEAFF. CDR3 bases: TGTGCCAGCAGTTACTACAGGTTAAACACTGAAGCTTTCTTT.

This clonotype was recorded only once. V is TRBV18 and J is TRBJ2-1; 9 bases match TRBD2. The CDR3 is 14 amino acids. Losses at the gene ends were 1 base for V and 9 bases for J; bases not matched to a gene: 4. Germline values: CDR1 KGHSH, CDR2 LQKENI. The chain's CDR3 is CASSPLAGEAEQFF. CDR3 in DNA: TGTGCCAGCTCACCACTAGCGGGGGAGGCTGAGCAGTTCTTC.

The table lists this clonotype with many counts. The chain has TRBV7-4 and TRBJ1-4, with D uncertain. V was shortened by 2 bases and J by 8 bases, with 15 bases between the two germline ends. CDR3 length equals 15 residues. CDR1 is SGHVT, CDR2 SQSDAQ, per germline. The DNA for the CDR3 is TGTGCCAGCAGCTTATATCGGCAAACGGGGGAAAAACTGTTTTTT. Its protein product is CASSLYRQTGEKLFF.

The chain's CDR3 is CASSPAGGDAADTQYF. For the CDR3, the DNA is TGTGCCAGCAGCCCGGCTGGGGGGGATGCCGCGGATACGCAGTATTTT. The rearrangement joins TRBV5-4 to TRBJ2-3, with TRBD2 matching over 7 bases. V shed 4 bases and J 6 bases; nucleotides not matched to a gene: 14. The CDR3 spans 16 residues. Germline values: CDR1 SGHNT, CDR2 YYREEE (reference sequence).

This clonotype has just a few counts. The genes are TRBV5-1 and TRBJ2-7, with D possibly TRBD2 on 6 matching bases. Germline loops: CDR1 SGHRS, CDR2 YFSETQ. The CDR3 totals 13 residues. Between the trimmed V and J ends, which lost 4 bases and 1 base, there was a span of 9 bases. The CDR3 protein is CASSASDSYEQYF. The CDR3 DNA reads TGCGCCAGCAGCGCTAGCGATTCCTACGAGCAGTACTTC.

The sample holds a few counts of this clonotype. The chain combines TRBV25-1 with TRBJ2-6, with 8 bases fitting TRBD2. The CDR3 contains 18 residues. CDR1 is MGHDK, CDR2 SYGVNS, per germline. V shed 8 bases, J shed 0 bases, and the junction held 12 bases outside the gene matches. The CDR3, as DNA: TGTGCCAGCGCATCGGGACTAGGCCGAACCTCTGGGGCCAACGTCCTGACTTTC. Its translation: CASASGLGRTSGANVLTF.

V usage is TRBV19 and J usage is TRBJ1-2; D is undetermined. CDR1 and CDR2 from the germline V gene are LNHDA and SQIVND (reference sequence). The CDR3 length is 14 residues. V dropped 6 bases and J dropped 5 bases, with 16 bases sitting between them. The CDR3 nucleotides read TGTGCCAGTAGGCCCGGGTCGAGGGCGTATGGCTACACCTTC. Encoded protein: CASRPGSRAYGYTF.

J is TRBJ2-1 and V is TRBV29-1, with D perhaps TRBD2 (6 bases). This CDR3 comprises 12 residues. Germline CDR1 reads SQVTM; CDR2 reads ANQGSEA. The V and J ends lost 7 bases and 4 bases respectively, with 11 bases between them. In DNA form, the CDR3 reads TGCAGCGGGGAGAGCGGGTACAATGAGCAGTTCTTC. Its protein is CSGESGYNEQFF.

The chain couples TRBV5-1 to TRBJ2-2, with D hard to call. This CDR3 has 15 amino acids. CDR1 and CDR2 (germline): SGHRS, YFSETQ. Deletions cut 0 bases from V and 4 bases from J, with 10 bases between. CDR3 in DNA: TGCGCCAGCAGCTTGGTCTACCCGGGCACCGGGGAGCTGTTTTTT. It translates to CASSLVYPGTGELFF.

CDR3 DNA sequence: TGTGCCAGCAGCTTAAAACAGGGAATGGCACTATCCAATCAGCCCCAGCATTTT. Encoded protein: CASSLKQGMALSNQPQHF. The chain has TRBV7-3 and TRBJ1-5; a weak D match, TRBD1 (6 bases). Germline assignment: CDR1 SGHTA and CDR2 FQGTGA. Trimming cost V 1 base and J 3 bases, with 19 bases left between them. The CDR3 is 18 residues long.

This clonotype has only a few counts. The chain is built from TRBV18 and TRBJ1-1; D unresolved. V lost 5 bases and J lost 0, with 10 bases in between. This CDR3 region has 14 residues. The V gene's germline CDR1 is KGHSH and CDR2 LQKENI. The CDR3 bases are TGTGCCAGCTCAGGTACCCCCATGAACACTGAAGCTTTCTTT. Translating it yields CASSGTPMNTEAFF.